The TCR beta chain described here comes from a study of blood T cell repertoires in COVID-19. Study context: PBMCs, B-cell-depleted T cells, or T cells were the source of the cDNA or gDNA that made up the material.

V lost 4 bases, J lost 3 bases, and 7 bases stayed unmatched. The germline gives CDR1 SGHVS, CDR2 FQNEAQ. This CDR3 has 16 residues. This table comes from immunoSEQ multiplex PCR, and its TCRdb copy is limited to in-frame clones, with some not included. Among 200,000 to 250,000 clones, more than 70% were seen once, and the ten largest hold 3.6%. This TCR was sampled from a woman older than 75 with acute or convalescent COVID-19. The sequencing input was peripheral blood. The chain couples TRBV7-8 to TRBJ1-5; 9 bases align to TRBD1. The CDR3 reads CASSSTDRGLNQPQHF. The CDR3 region has the DNA TGTGCCAGCAGCTCAACGGACAGGGGCCTCAATCAGCCCCAGCATTTT. Filled out from reference TRBV7-8 and TRBJ1-5, the complete variable domain reads GAGVSQSPRYKVAKRGQDVALRCDPISGHVSLFWYQQALGQGPEFLTYFQNEAQLDKSGLPSDRFFAERPEGSVSTLKIQRTQQEDSAVYLCASSSTDRGLNQPQHFGDGTRLSIL.